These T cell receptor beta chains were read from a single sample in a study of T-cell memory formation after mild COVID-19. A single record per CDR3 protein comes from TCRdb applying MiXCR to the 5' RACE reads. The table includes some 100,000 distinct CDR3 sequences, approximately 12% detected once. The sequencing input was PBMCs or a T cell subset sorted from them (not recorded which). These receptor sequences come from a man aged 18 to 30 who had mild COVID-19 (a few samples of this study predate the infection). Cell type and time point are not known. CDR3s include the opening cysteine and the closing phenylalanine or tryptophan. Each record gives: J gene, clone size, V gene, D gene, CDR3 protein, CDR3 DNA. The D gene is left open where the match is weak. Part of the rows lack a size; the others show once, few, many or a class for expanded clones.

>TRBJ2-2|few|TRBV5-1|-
CASSPGVGYTGELFF
TGCGCCAGCAGCCCAGGGGTTGGATACACCGGGGAGCTGTTTTTT
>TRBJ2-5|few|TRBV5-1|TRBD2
CASSFSIPRGADQETQYF
TGCGCCAGCAGCTTCTCTATTCCGCGGGGGGCCGACCAAGAGACCCAGTACTTC
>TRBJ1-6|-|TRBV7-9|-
CASTMGSYNSPLHF
TGTGCCAGCACCATGGGGTCCTATAATTCACCCCTCCACTTT
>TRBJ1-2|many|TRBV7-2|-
CASSPWAGQIPNYGYTF
TGTGCCAGCAGCCCCTGGGCCGGACAGATACCCAACTATGGCTACACCTTC
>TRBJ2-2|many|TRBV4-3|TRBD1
CASSQEPGQGVPGELFF
TGCGCCAGCAGCCAAGAGCCGGGACAGGGTGTGCCCGGGGAGCTGTTTTTT
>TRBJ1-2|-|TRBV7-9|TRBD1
CASSSGTGAFYGYTF
TGTGCCAGCAGCTCCGGGACAGGGGCCTTCTATGGCTACACCTTC
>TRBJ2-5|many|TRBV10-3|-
CAISEVAWETQYF
TGTGCCATCAGTGAGGTAGCATGGGAGACCCAGTACTTC
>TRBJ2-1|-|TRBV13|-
CASSSGSSEQFF
TGTGCCAGCAGCTCGGGCAGCAGTGAGCAGTTCTTC
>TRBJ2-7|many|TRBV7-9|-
CASSSPFPGRRNYEQYF
TGTGCCAGCAGCTCACCGTTCCCAGGACGGCGTAACTACGAGCAGTACTTC
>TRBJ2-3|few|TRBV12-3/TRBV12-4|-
CASSPGTFNPDSTDTQYF
TGTGCCAGCAGTCCAGGGACTTTCAACCCGGATAGCACAGATACGCAGTATTTT
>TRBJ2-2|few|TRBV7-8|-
CASSPGAGRENTGELFF
TGTGCCAGCAGCCCCGGGGCGGGACGGGAGAACACCGGGGAGCTGTTTTTT
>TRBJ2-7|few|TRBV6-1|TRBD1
CASSDTGDSSYEQYF
TGTGCCAGCAGTGACACTGGGGACAGCTCCTACGAGCAGTACTTC
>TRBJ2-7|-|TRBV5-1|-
CASSPGTDSSYEQYF
TGCGCCAGCAGCCCCGGGACCGATAGCTCCTACGAGCAGTACTTC
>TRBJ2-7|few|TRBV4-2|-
CASSQDPPPANEQYF
TGTGCCAGCAGCCAAGATCCTCCTCCGGCGAATGAGCAGTACTTC
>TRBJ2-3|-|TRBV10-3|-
CATSQGEDTQYF
TGTGCCACATCGCAGGGTGAGGATACGCAGTATTTT
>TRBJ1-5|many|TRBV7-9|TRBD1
CASSPGTGPNQPQHF
TGTGCCAGCAGCCCAGGGACAGGCCCGAATCAGCCCCAGCATTTT
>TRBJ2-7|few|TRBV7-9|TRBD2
CASSLGGTLEQYF
TGTGCCAGCAGCTTGGGGGGGACGTTGGAGCAGTACTTC
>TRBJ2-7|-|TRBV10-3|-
CAISGVEGSSYEQYF
TGTGCCATCAGTGGAGTAGAGGGGAGCTCCTACGAGCAGTACTTC
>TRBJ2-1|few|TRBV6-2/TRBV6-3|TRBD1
CASSYEGASYNEQFF
TGTGCCAGCAGTTACGAGGGGGCTAGTTACAATGAGCAGTTCTTC
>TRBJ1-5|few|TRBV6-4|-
CASSDSPEQPQHF
TGTGCCAGCAGTGACTCGCCCGAACAGCCCCAGCATTTT
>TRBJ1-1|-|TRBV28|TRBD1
CASCPQGARDTEAFF
TGTGCCAGCTGTCCTCAGGGGGCGAGGGACACTGAAGCTTTCTTT
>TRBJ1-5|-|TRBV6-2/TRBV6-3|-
CASSPWAGPINQPQHF
TGTGCCAGCAGCCCATGGGCGGGTCCGATAAATCAGCCCCAGCATTTT
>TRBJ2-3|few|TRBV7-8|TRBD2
CASRTSGGSDTQYF
TGTGCCAGCAGGACTAGCGGGGGATCGGATACGCAGTATTTT
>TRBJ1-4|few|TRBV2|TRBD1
CASSEAGTGGTDGLFF
TGTGCCAGCAGTGAAGCCGGGACAGGGGGGACTGATGGACTGTTTTTT